A single sample is the source of the 6 T cell receptor beta chains below, sequenced in a study of Ad26.COV2.S vaccination and SARS-CoV-2 variants (dated by TCRdb to the early 2020s). The method was the immunoSEQ multiplex PCR assay. As stored in TCRdb, this immuneACCESS dataset retains in-frame rearrangements with V and J assigned. A fraction of the clones does not appear; measured against another copy, unresolved V genes explain less than half of the discrepancy, and the remainder lacks a known reason. The sample data list roughly 380,000 clones, and approximately 84% of these were observed just once. The ten largest account for roughly 3.5% of the sample. The treatment or condition label for this specimen denotes: 15 to 20 received Ad26.COV2.S at low or high dose, single or two shots; about 5 received placebo; per-sample allocation not given. For vaccine and placebo recipients, the sequenced repertoires came from samples collected on day 63 after the first injection.

Material: peripheral blood, obtained in a trial of Ad26.COV2.S vaccine versus placebo. The receptors derive from a person between 18 and 65 years old who received the Ad26.COV2.S COVID-19 vaccine or a placebo.

This rearrangement joins TRBV10-1 to TRBJ2-7, with 10 bases that match TRBD2. CDR1 and CDR2 from the germline V gene are WNHNN and SYGVQD (reference sequence). The CDR3 runs 15 residues. The V and J ends lost 3 bases and 4 bases, in that order; junction bases with no gene match: 6. The CDR3 loop reads CASSDSGRAGYEQYF. In DNA form, the CDR3 reads TGCGCCAGCAGTGACAGCGGGAGGGCCGGGTACGAGCAGTACTTC.

The genes are TRBV29-1 and TRBJ2-3; TRBD2 agrees at 7 bases. Germline V gene data show CDR1 as SQVTM and CDR2 as ANQGSEA. After removal of 6 bases from V and 2 bases from J, the junction contained 5 bases not matched to a gene. The CDR3 is 13 residues long. The CDR3, as DNA: TGCAGCGTCCTCCGGGGGGTCACAGATACGCAGTATTTT. This encodes CSVLRGVTDTQYF.

This rearrangement joins TRBV3-1 (or the pseudogene TRBV3-2) to TRBJ2-1, with D unresolved. Germline values: CDR1 LGHDT, CDR2 YNNKEL (reference sequence). The CDR3 contains 15 residues. V lost 0 bases, J lost 13 bases, and 19 bases lay in between. In DNA form, the CDR3 reads TGTGCCAGCAGCCAAGATCCTAGGTCCCTCCTCAATCAGTTCTTC. This encodes CASSQDPRSLLNQFF.

The CDR3 bases are TGTGCCAGCAGTCGGACTAGCGGCTCCTACGAGCAGTACTTC. Its protein product is CASSRTSGSYEQYF. The gene calls are TRBV27 and TRBJ2-7, with 10 bases aligning to TRBD2. The germline V gene encodes CDR1 MNHEY and CDR2 SMNVEV (reference sequence). This CDR3 has 14 amino acids. V lost 5 bases, J lost 0 bases, and 1 base stayed unmatched.

This chain joins TRBV11-2 and TRBJ1-4; D unclear. V lost 3 bases to trimming and J lost 1 base, with 9 bases between them. Germline values: CDR1 SGHAT, CDR2 FQNNGV. The CDR3 loop spans 15 amino acids. Written as DNA, the CDR3 is TGTGCCAGCAGCTTGGGGATCAAAACTAATGAAAAACTGTTTTTT. This gives the protein CASSLGIKTNEKLFF. The complete variable domain, with remaining parts taken from reference TRBV11-2 and TRBJ1-4, reads EAGVAQSPRYKIIEKRQSVAFWCNPISGHATLYWYQQILGQGPKLLIQFQNNGVVDDSQLPKDRFSAERLKGVDSTLKIQPAKLEDSAVYLCASSLGIKTNEKLFFGSGTQLSVL.

The chain carries TRBV10-3 and TRBJ1-1; D call uncertain. Trimming took off 4 bases at V and 7 bases at J, with 10 bases between the two ends. CDR1 and CDR2 from the germline V gene are ENHRY and SYGVKD. The CDR3 spans 12 residues. The CDR3 here is CAISGRTGEAFF. CDR3 DNA: TGTGCCATCAGTGGTCGGACCGGTGAAGCTTTCTTT.